The clone carrying this T cell receptor beta chain was seen a few times. Its specificity is unknown. A much more abundant neighbour one base away suggests this may be a read error. Using a J-beta primer mix together with a sample-barcoded 5' primer, a second PCR was run for roughly 7 to 11 cycles. Each cDNA molecule was tagged by a template-switch adaptor with 12 random nucleotides. One entry per CDR3 protein results from TCRdb running MiXCR on the 5' RACE reads. Of 600,000 or so distinct CDR3 sequences listed, about 30% are singletons. Germline V gene data show CDR1 as MGHDK and CDR2 as SYGVNS. Trimming took off 3 bases at V and 5 bases at J, with 14 bases between the two ends. The CDR3 has 15 amino acids. This entry belongs to a study of blood T cells in healthy people across ages. General study results and limits: It was not possible, with unsorted PBMCs, to conclusively compare naive and antigen-experienced cells. Any changes in expanded clonotypes were possibly confounded, as donor CMV status remained unknown.

The chain uses TRBV25-1 and TRBJ2-1, with D perhaps being TRBD1 or TRBD2 (6 bases each). Sequencing input: blood. This sequence was found in a woman at least 80 years old in good health. The CDR3 region has the DNA TGTGCCAGCAGTGATGGAGGGGGACCCCACAATGAGCAGTTCTTC. It encodes CASSDGGGPHNEQFF.